The rows below give T cell receptor beta chains drawn from one sample of a study of CD8+CD57+ T cells in acquired aplastic anemia. MiXCR, run by TCRdb on the reads, gives a single entry per CDR3 protein. This table holds around 140,000 distinct CDR3 sequences, 35% to 50% found once. The material sequenced was sorted CD4+, CD8+, or CD8+CD57+ T cells (not recorded which) from PBMCs. These receptors were collected from a human donor in good health, serving as a control. The CDR3 runs from the conserved cysteine through the conserved F or W. A D gene is named only where the DNA matches it firmly. Expanded clones get a size class; other rows say once, few or many, or leave the size out.

j_call | d_call | v_call | clone_size | cdr3_aa | cdr3_nt
TRBJ1-2 | NA | TRBV19 | NA | CASSIRGDVLANYGYTF | TGTGCCAGTAGTATCCGGGGCGACGTCTTAGCTAACTATGGCTACACCTTC
TRBJ2-2 | TRBD1 | TRBV12-3/TRBV12-4 | NA | CASSRHRGPGELFF | TGTGCCAGCAGTCGGCACAGGGGTCCCGGGGAGCTGTTTTTT
TRBJ1-4 | NA | TRBV20-1 | NA | CSARGSLGEKLFF | TGCAGTGCTAGGGGGAGTCTAGGTGAAAAACTGTTTTTT
TRBJ2-3 | TRBD2 | TRBV7-9 | many | CASSFIAGGPTITDTQYF | TGTGCCAGCAGCTTTATAGCGGGGGGACCAACGATCACAGATACGCAGTATTTT
TRBJ2-3 | NA | TRBV24-1 | many | CATSDFHTTSTDTQYF | TGTGCCACCAGTGATTTCCACACGACTAGCACAGATACGCAGTATTTT
TRBJ1-1 | NA | TRBV9 | many | CASSVAPGGTEAFF | TGTGCCAGCAGCGTAGCGCCGGGGGGCACTGAAGCTTTCTTT
TRBJ2-1 | NA | TRBV9 | many | CASSAYLAHDGNEQFF | TGTGCCAGCAGCGCCTATTTAGCGCACGATGGCAATGAGCAGTTCTTC
TRBJ2-2 | NA | TRBV30 | few | CAWNLDYTGELFF | TGTGCCTGGAATCTGGATTACACCGGGGAGCTGTTTTTT
TRBJ1-2 | NA | TRBV12-3/TRBV12-4 | many | CASSFDTFYGYTF | TGTGCCAGCAGCTTCGACACGTTCTATGGCTACACCTTC
TRBJ1-2 | TRBD1 | TRBV20-1 | NA | CSAGTGPSGYTF | TGCAGTGCAGGGACAGGGCCCAGTGGCTACACCTTC
TRBJ1-2 | NA | TRBV2 | NA | CASSERGRVYGYTF | TGTGCCAGCAGTGAGAGGGGGAGAGTCTATGGCTACACCTTC
TRBJ1-5 | NA | TRBV28 | NA | CASSLGGAGQPQHF | TGTGCCAGCAGTTTAGGAGGGGCTGGACAGCCCCAGCATTTT
TRBJ1-2 | NA | TRBV29-1 | NA | CSVEEWGGYYGYTF | TGCAGCGTTGAAGAGTGGGGGGGATACTATGGCTACACCTTC
TRBJ2-7 | NA | TRBV20-1 | NA | CSARGVSLRGITEQYF | TGCAGTGCTAGAGGGGTTAGTTTAAGGGGTATCACGGAGCAGTACTTC
TRBJ1-6 | NA | TRBV15 | NA | CATSTRTGVNSPLHF | TGTGCCACCAGCACCCGGACGGGGGTTAATTCACCCCTCCACTTT
TRBJ2-7 | TRBD2 | TRBV29-1 | NA | CSVDGLAGTYEQYF | TGCAGCGTTGATGGACTAGCGGGGACCTACGAGCAGTACTTC
TRBJ1-1 | TRBD1 | TRBV25-1 | few | CATRPRGLQDTEAFF | TGTGCCACCCGGCCCAGGGGGTTGCAAGACACTGAAGCTTTCTTT
TRBJ2-1 | NA | TRBV7-8 | many | CASSLRSSPGNEQFF | TGTGCCAGCAGCTTAAGGAGCTCCCCGGGTAATGAGCAGTTCTTC
TRBJ1-5 | NA | TRBV19 | many | CASIRMSNQPQHF | TGTGCCAGTATTCGGATGAGCAATCAGCCCCAGCATTTT
TRBJ2-1 | TRBD2 | TRBV5-8 | many | CASSLARTSGAEFF | TGTGCCAGCAGCTTGGCACGGACTAGCGGAGCAGAGTTCTTC
TRBJ2-3 | NA | TRBV10-3 | many | CAISESNRGGTESTDTQYF | TGTGCCATCAGTGAGTCGAACCGAGGGGGGACTGAGAGCACAGATACGCAGTATTTT
TRBJ2-3 | NA | TRBV15 | few | CAAEGPEAQYF | TGTGCCGCCGAAGGTCCTGAGGCGCAGTATTTT